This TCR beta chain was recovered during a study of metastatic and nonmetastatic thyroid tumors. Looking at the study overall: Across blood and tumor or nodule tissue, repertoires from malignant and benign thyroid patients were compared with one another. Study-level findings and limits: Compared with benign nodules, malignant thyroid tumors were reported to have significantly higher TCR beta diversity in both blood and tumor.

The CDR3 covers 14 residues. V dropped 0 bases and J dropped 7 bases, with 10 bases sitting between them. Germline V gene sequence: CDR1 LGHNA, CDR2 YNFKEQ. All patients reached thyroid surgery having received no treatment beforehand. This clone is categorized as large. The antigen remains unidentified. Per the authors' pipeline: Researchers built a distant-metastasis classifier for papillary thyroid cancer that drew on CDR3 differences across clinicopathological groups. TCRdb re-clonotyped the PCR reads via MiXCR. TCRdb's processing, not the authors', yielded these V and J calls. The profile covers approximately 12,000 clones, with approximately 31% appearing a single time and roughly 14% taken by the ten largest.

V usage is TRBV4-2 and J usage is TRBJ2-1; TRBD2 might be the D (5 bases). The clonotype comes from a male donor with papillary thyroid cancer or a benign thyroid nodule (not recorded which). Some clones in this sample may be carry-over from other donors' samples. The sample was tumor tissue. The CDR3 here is CASSQDLASNEQFF. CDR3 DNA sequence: TGTGCCAGCAGCCAAGACCTAGCCAGTAATGAGCAGTTCTTC.